The table lists the clone carrying this TCR beta chain with a count of one. These data are taken from a study of shared clonotypes between healthy human individuals. It was into CD45RA+ naive and CD45RA-negative memory subsets that the CD4+ cells were split. CDR3 size: 15 residues. Germline-derived CDR1 and CDR2 are KGHSH and LQKENI. Trimming took 3 bases from V and 2 from J, leaving 11 bases between them. Sequencing used immunoSEQ multiplex PCR; TCRdb keeps in-frame clones, though not all of them. This table has approximately 1.1 million clones, 78% appearing once. The rearrangement links TRBV18 to TRBJ1-3, with D unclear. Sequenced: memory CD4+ T cells from PBMCs. The subset: CD45RA-negative fraction. This TCR derives from a man between 18 and 29 years old in good health. Some clones in this sample may be carry-over from other donors' samples. The CDR3 coding sequence is TGTGCCAGCTCACCCCGGCAGGAGGCTGGAAACACCATATATTTT. Protein product: CASSPRQEAGNTIYF.